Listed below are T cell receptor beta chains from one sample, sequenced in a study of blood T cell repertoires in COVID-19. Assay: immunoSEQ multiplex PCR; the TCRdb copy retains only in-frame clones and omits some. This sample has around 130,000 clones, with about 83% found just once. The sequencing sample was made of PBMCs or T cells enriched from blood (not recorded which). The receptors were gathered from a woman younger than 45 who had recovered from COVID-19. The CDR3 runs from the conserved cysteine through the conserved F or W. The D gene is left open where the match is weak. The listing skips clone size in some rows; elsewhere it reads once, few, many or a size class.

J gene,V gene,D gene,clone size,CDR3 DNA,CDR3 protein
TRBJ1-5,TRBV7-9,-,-,TGTGCCAGCAGCTTATCAGAGGGTGAGCAGCCCCAGCATTTT,CASSLSEGEQPQHF
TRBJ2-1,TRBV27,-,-,TGTGCCAGCAGTTTATCGATGACAGGCATCGGGGTCGAGCAGTTCTTC,CASSLSMTGIGVEQFF
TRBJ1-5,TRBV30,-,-,TGTGCCTGGAGTGTAGACAGCAGCAATCAGCCCCAGCATTTT,CAWSVDSSNQPQHF
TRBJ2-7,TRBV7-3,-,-,TGTGCCAGCAGCTCTGCCACTGCGGGGTCCCCGGCCGAGCAGTACTTC,CASSSATAGSPAEQYF
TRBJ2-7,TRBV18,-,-,TGTGCCAGCTCATCGGGCGGGACAGAGCTCTACGAGCAGTACTTC,CASSSGGTELYEQYF
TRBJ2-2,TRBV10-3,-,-,TGTGCCACCGGGGGACTTAACACCGGGGAGCTGTTTTTT,CATGGLNTGELFF
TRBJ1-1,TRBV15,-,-,TGTGCCACCAGCAGAGACAGGGACACTGAAGCTTTCTTT,CATSRDRDTEAFF
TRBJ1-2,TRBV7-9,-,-,TGTGCCAGCAGCCAACCCCTTCTGGCAAACACCTTC,CASSQPLLANTF
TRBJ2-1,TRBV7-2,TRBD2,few,TGTGCCAGCAGCCGCGGGGCAAGCGGGAGCCACAATGAGCAGTTCTTC,CASSRGASGSHNEQFF
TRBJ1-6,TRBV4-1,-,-,TGCGCCAGCAGCCAAGGGAAGGGGGAAGGTAATTCACCCCTCCACTTT,CASSQGKGEGNSPLHF
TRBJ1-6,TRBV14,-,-,TGTGCCAGCAGCCAAGTGGGGCAGGCTCACGCCAATTCACCCCTCCACTTT,CASSQVGQAHANSPLHF
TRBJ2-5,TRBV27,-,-,TGTGCCAGCAGTTTACAGGGAGAGACCCAGTACTTC,CASSLQGETQYF
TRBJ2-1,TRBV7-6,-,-,TGTGCCAGCAGCTATCGTTACAGGGCTACCTACAATGAGCAGTTCTTC,CASSYRYRATYNEQFF
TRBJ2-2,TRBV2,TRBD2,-,TGTGCCAGCAGTGTACGGGGAGGGGTGACGGAGCTGTTTTTT,CASSVRGGVTELFF
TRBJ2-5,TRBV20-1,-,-,TGCAGTGTGAGGCCGGAAGAGACCCAGTACTTC,CSVRPEETQYF
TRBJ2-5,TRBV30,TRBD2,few,TGTGCCTGGAGTGTAGCGCTAGCGGGGAGAGAGACCCAGTACTTC,CAWSVALAGRETQYF
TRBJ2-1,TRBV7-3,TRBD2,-,TGTGCCAGCAGCTTCTTAGCGGGAGTGGGCAATGAGCAGTTCTTC,CASSFLAGVGNEQFF
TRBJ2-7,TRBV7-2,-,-,TGTGCCAGCAGCTTTAATCCTGTGCAGGGAAAAAGGGAGCAGTACTTC,CASSFNPVQGKREQYF
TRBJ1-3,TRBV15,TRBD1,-,TGTGCCACCAGCAGAGAGGACAGGGCTGGAAACACCATATATTTT,CATSREDRAGNTIYF
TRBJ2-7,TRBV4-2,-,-,TGTGCCAGCAGCCAAGAGGACGGACTCCCCTCCTACGAGCAGTACTTC,CASSQEDGLPSYEQYF
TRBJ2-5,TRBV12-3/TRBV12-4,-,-,TGTGCCAGCAGTTTGGTTGGGCGAGAGACCCAGTACTTC,CASSLVGRETQYF
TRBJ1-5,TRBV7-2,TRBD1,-,TGTGCCAGCAGCTTATGGGGACAGGGTCAGCCCCAGCATTTT,CASSLWGQGQPQHF
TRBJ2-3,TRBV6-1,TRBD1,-,TGTGCCAGCAGTGAAGAGACAGGGGGCAGGATCACAGATACGCAGTATTTT,CASSEETGGRITDTQYF
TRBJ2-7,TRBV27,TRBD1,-,TGTGCCAGCAGGAGACAGGGGGCGACGGGGTACGAGCAGTACTTC,CASRRQGATGYEQYF
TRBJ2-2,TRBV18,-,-,TGTGCCAGCTCACGAGTTACGGGAATGAACACCGGGGAGCTGTTTTTT,CASSRVTGMNTGELFF
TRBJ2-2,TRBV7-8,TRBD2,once,TGTGCCAGCAGCTTCCTAGCGGGAGGGAACACCGGGGAGCTGTTTTTT,CASSFLAGGNTGELFF
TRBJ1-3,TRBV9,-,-,TGTGCCAGCAGCGTAGCGGCCAGGATGGGGCACTCTGGAAACACCATATATTTT,CASSVAARMGHSGNTIYF
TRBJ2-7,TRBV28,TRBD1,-,TGTGCCAGCAGTTTATGGGACAGGGCTACCTACGAGCAGTACTTC,CASSLWDRATYEQYF
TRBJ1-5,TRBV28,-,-,TGTGCCGCGGACAGAGGAGAAGATCAGCCCCAGCATTTT,CAADRGEDQPQHF
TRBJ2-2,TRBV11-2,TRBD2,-,TGTGCCAGCAGCTCCCTTAGCGGGAGGACCGGGGAGCTGTTTTTT,CASSSLSGRTGELFF
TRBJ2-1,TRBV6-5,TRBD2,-,TGTGCCAGCAGGGGGATAGCGGGCAATGAGCAGTTCTTC,CASRGIAGNEQFF
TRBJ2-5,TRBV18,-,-,TGTGCCAGCTCCCTTGGGGCAGAGCAAGAGACCCAGTACTTC,CASSLGAEQETQYF
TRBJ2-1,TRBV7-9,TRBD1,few,TGTGCCAGCAGCTTAGAGGGGGCCGGCGAGCAGTTCTTC,CASSLEGAGEQFF
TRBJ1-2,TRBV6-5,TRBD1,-,TGTGCCAGCAGTACCACTCAGGGGGCGGGTTATGGCTACACCTTC,CASSTTQGAGYGYTF
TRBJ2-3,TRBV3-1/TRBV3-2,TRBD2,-,TGTGCCAGCAGCCAACCCCTTAGCGGGAGAGGGGCAGATACGCAGTATTTT,CASSQPLSGRGADTQYF
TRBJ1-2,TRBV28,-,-,TGTGCCATCACCCACGGGGGGATCTATGGCTACACCTTC,CAITHGGIYGYTF
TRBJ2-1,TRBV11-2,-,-,TGTGCCAGCAGCTTAGGGGCGGGACCCTACAATGAGCAGTTCTTC,CASSLGAGPYNEQFF
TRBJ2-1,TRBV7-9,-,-,TGTGCCAGCAGCACGGGGGTGAATGAGCAGTTCTTC,CASSTGVNEQFF
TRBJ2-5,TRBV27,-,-,TGTGCCAGCAGTTCTTCAGGGGTCAGGTCGCAAGAGACCCAGTACTTC,CASSSSGVRSQETQYF
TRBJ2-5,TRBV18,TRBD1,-,TGTGCCAGCTCACCACGGGGACAGGGGCTTCAAGAGACCCAGTACTTC,CASSPRGQGLQETQYF
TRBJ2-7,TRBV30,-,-,TGTGCCTGGAGTGCCCCACCGCCCGGGTACGACTACGAGCAGTACTTC,CAWSAPPPGYDYEQYF
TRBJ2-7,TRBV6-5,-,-,TGTGCCAGCAGTTTTCAATCGACAGGCTCCTACGAGCAGTACTTC,CASSFQSTGSYEQYF
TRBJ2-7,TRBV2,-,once,TGTGCCAGCAGTGAAGACAGGGCCGGGTACGAGCAGTACTTC,CASSEDRAGYEQYF
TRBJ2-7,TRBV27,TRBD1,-,TGTGCCAGCAGTTTACACGGACAGGGAACCTACGAGCAGTACTTC,CASSLHGQGTYEQYF
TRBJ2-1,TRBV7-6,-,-,TGTGCCAGCAGCCCCTCAGGGTACTACTCCTACAATGAGCAGTTCTTC,CASSPSGYYSYNEQFF